This passage covers 27 T cell receptor beta chains from one sample sequenced in a study of T cell repertoires in cytomegalovirus infection. Each CDR3 protein gets one entry after TCRdb re-called the reads with MiXCR. Of 200,000 to 250,000 distinct CDR3 sequences in the sample, under 8.5% were seen once. Sequenced input: PBMCs. These receptors were obtained from a human donor in good health (CMV status not recorded). Some clones in this sample may be carry-over from other donors' samples.

This clonotype occurred many times. The chain joins TRBV29-1 to TRBJ1-4, with 8 positions matching TRBD1. The germline V gene has CDR1 SQVTM and CDR2 ANQGSEA. The V and J ends lost 2 bases and 8 bases, in that order; junction bases with no gene match: 10. The CDR3 totals 15 residues. This chain's CDR3 is CSVEFRASGGEKLFF. The CDR3 coding sequence is TGCAGCGTTGAATTTCGGGCGTCAGGGGGCGAAAAACTGTTTTTT.

V is TRBV19 and J is TRBJ1-1, with D maybe TRBD1 (6 bases). CDR1 and CDR2 (germline): LNHDA, SQIVND (reference sequence). This CDR3 spans 14 amino acids. V was clipped by 6 bases and J by 6 bases, with 17 bases between them. The CDR3 DNA reads TGTGCCAGTAGGCTGAGCGGGGGCTTCCCTGAAGCTTTCTTT. This translates into CASRLSGGFPEAFF. The variable domain in full, completed from reference TRBV19 and TRBJ1-1, reads DGGITQSPKYLFRKEGQNVTLSCEQNLNHDAMYWYRQDPGQGLRLIYYSQIVNDFQKGDIAEGYSVSREKKESFPLTVTSAQKNPTAFYLCASRLSGGFPEAFFGQGTRLTVV.

The chain recombines TRBV9 with TRBJ2-4; the D is unclear. The CDR3 consists of 18 residues. In germline, CDR1 is SGDLS, CDR2 YYNGEE. The ends were cut back, 3 bases at V and 1 base at J, with 20 bases in the middle. The CDR3, as DNA: TGTGCCAGCAGCGCGGACGATAAGCAGCCTGCGGCCAAAAACATTCAGTACTTC. Protein product: CASSADDKQPAAKNIQYF.

This clonotype came up many times. The V gene is TRBV6-5, the J gene TRBJ2-1; 7 bases are a match to TRBD1. Germline V gives CDR1 MNHEY, CDR2 SVGAGI. V was pared by 0 bases and J by 8 bases, with 4 bases of the junction left unmatched. The CDR3 covers 14 residues. CDR3 protein: CASSYSTGFDEQFF. The CDR3 region has the DNA TGTGCCAGCAGTTACTCGACAGGGTTCGATGAGCAGTTCTTC.

This clonotype showed up many times. The V and J genes are TRBV6-1 and TRBJ1-5; D remains ambiguous. CDR3 length: 14 amino acids. CDR1 is MNHNS and CDR2 is SASEGT in the germline V gene. Trimming cost V 7 bases and J 2 bases, with 12 bases left between them. CDR3 sequence reads: CASKSEFGNQPQHF. CDR3 nucleotides: TGTGCCAGCAAAAGTGAGTTTGGCAATCAGCCCCAGCATTTT.

This clonotype was seen at least ten times. V usage is TRBV7-6 and J usage is TRBJ2-4, with TRBD2 as a possible D gene (6 bases). V was shortened by 2 bases and J by 7 bases, with 15 bases between the two germline ends. CDR1 and CDR2 from the germline V gene are SGHVS and FNYEAQ. CDR3 size: 15 residues. The CDR3 protein is CASSLRGGPGNIQYF. Written as DNA, the CDR3 is TGTGCCAGCAGCTTAAGAGGAGGGCCAGGGAACATTCAGTACTTC.

This sequence joins TRBV13 and TRBJ1-1; no definite D call. Germline-derived CDR1 and CDR2 are PRHDT and FYEKMQ (reference sequence). The CDR3 contains 12 residues. The V end was cut by 1 base, the J end by 11 bases, with 11 bases between. In DNA form, the CDR3 reads TGTGCCAGCAGCTTAGTCTGGCAGGACGCTTTCTTT. Its translation is CASSLVWQDAFF.

At least ten counts were recorded for this clonotype. The chain uses TRBV15 and TRBJ2-2, with 9 bases identical to TRBD1. With V trimmed by 1 base and J by 8 bases, 11 bases remained unmatched. Germline values: CDR1 LNHNV, CDR2 YYDKDF (reference sequence). This CDR3 region has 17 residues. The CDR3 spells CATSRVRDRVLFGELFF. The CDR3 coding sequence is TGTGCCACCAGCAGAGTGAGGGACAGGGTCTTGTTTGGGGAGCTGTTTTTT.

The table lists this clonotype with many counts. This chain uses TRBV12-3 or TRBV12-4 with TRBJ1-4; D is perhaps TRBD1 (6 bases). V gave up 6 bases and J gave up 4 bases, with 21 bases separating them. The CDR3 is made up of 17 amino acids. The CDR3 reads CASSRTKGGPFNEKLFF. The CDR3 DNA reads TGTGCCAGCAGCCGGACTAAGGGGGGACCCTTTAATGAAAAACTGTTTTTT.

The chain uses TRBV14 and TRBJ2-3; D not certain. Trimming took off 1 base at V and 5 bases at J, with 19 bases between the two ends. CDR1 is SGHDN, CDR2 FVKESK, per germline. The CDR3 has 17 residues. As DNA, the CDR3 is TGTGCCAGCAGCCAAGTGCATGAACGAGGAAAAGGAGATACGCAGTATTTT. This gives the protein CASSQVHERGKGDTQYF.

This clonotype was found many times. J is TRBJ2-2 and V is TRBV28, with a possible D match to TRBD1 (5 bases). Germline V gene lookup returns CDR1 MDHEN and CDR2 SYDVKM. This CDR3 has 17 amino acids. V was pared by 6 bases and J by 0 bases, with 17 bases between. The CDR3 region is CASRMFRAGTNTGELFF. The DNA for the CDR3 is TGTGCCAGCAGGATGTTTAGAGCAGGGACGAACACCGGGGAGCTGTTTTTT.

This clonotype has ten or more counts. The V call is TRBV15, the J call TRBJ2-7; TRBD1 matches at 8 bases. In germline, CDR1 is LNHNV, CDR2 YYDKDF (reference sequence). This CDR3 has 13 residues. The V and J ends lost 8 bases and 3 bases, in that order; junction bases with no gene match: 6. The CDR3 DNA reads as TGTGCCACCTCGGGAGACAGGGGCTACGAGCAGTACTTC. As protein: CATSGDRGYEQYF. Together with reference TRBV15 and TRBJ2-7, the CDR3 gives the full variable domain: DAMVIQNPRYQVTQFGKPVTLSCSQTLNHNVMYWYQQKSSQAPKLLFHYYDKDFNNEADTPDNFQSRRPNTSFCFLDIRSPGLGDTAMYLCATSGDRGYEQYFGPGTRLTVT.

This rearrangement joins TRBV25-1 to TRBJ1-1; the D gene is possibly TRBD1 (5 bases). Trimming took 6 bases from V and 8 from J, leaving 16 bases between them. Germline V gene sequence: CDR1 MGHDK, CDR2 SYGVNS. This CDR3 comprises 13 residues. The CDR3 DNA reads as TGTGCCAGCAGCGAGGCCGGGACCGTCGAAGCTTTCTTT. This translates into CASSEAGTVEAFF.

This clonotype has a count of ten or more. This chain connects TRBV7-9 to TRBJ1-1; a possible D gene is TRBD1 (5 bases). Germline V gene data show CDR1 as SEHNR and CDR2 as FQNEAQ (reference sequence). The CDR3 has 15 residues. The V and J ends lost 1 base and 3 bases respectively, with 12 bases between them. The CDR3, as DNA: TGTGCCAGCAGCTTAGGGCCAGGGAGGGACACTGAAGCTTTCTTT. It yields the protein CASSLGPGRDTEAFF.

This clonotype has at least ten counts. CDR3 loop: CASSQGQFEAFF. In DNA form, the CDR3 reads TGTGCCAGCAGCCAAGGACAGTTTGAAGCTTTCTTT. This chain connects TRBV14 to TRBJ1-1, with D perhaps matching TRBD1 (5 bases). The CDR3 is 12 amino acids. The germline CDR1 and CDR2 sequences are SGHDN and FVKESK. V lost 1 base, J lost 7 bases, and 7 bases lay in between.

This clonotype was picked up many times. The chain employs TRBV18 and TRBJ1-1; no reliable D call. The V gene's germline CDR1 is KGHSH and CDR2 LQKENI. With 0 bases removed from V and 1 base from J, the gap between germline ends came to 9 bases. CDR3 size: 15 residues. CDR3: CASSPPSGQNTEAFF. DNA of the CDR3: TGTGCCAGCTCACCACCTTCTGGGCAGAACACTGAAGCTTTCTTT.

This clonotype was detected many times. The V call is TRBV20-1, the J call TRBJ2-3; D may be TRBD1 (5 bases). Germline V gene sequence: CDR1 DFQATT, CDR2 SNEGSKA (reference sequence). CDR3 length: 15 residues. With 0 bases removed from V and 5 bases from J, the gap between germline ends came to 15 bases. CDR3: CSAREKGVGGDTQYF. CDR3 nucleotide sequence: TGCAGTGCTAGAGAAAAAGGGGTCGGTGGAGATACGCAGTATTTT.

This clonotype came up many times. The rearrangement uses TRBV7-3 and TRBJ2-2; 9 bases align to TRBD1. In germline, CDR1 is SGHTA, CDR2 FQGTGA. The CDR3 spans 15 residues. The junction had 5 bases not matched to a gene; V was cut back by 5 bases and J by 4 bases. The CDR3 loop reads CASSRGQGATGELFF. CDR3 sequence (DNA): TGTGCCAGCAGCCGGGGACAGGGCGCCACCGGGGAGCTGTTTTTT.

In its sample, this clonotype was seen a few times. The chain couples TRBV15 to TRBJ1-1; unclear D gene. V lost 0 bases, J lost 5 bases, and 16 bases lay in between. The germline V gene encodes CDR1 LNHNV and CDR2 YYDKDF (reference sequence). The CDR3 is 16 residues long. DNA of the CDR3: TGTGCCACCAGCAGAGACCTGCTCGGTAGAAGGACTGAAGCTTTCTTT. Translating gives CATSRDLLGRRTEAFF.

Turning to this clonotype: One junction end disagrees with the germline gene, perhaps due to a read error. V usage is TRBV7-2 and J usage is TRBJ2-1; 8 bases fit TRBD1. Germline CDR1 and CDR2: SGHTA and FQGNSA. This CDR3 region has 15 residues. The DNA of the CDR3 is TGTGCCAGCAGCCCACGGACAGGGACGCAGAATGGGCAGTTCTTC. Amino acid sequence: CASSPRTGTQNGQFF.

This clonotype was picked up a small number of times. The chain is built from TRBV19 and TRBJ1-1; 11 bases map to TRBD1. CDR3 length: 15 amino acids. The germline V gene has CDR1 LNHDA and CDR2 SQIVND (reference sequence). Trimming at V came to 8 bases and at J to 4 bases, leaving 9 bases not matched to a gene. The CDR3 region has the DNA TGTGCCAGTGAGGACAGGGGGCTGGGTGGCACTGAAGCTTTCTTT. It specifies CASEDRGLGGTEAFF.

In this sample, this clonotype turned up many times. The chain carries TRBV6-4 and TRBJ2-3, with D possibly matching TRBD2 (5 bases). The CDR3 is 14 amino acids. Per germline, CDR1 MRHNA and CDR2 SNTAGT. V lost 4 bases and J 5 bases, leaving 13 bases between the germline ends. The CDR3 DNA sequence: TGTGCCAGCAGTGTGAACACTGCGGGAGATACGCAGTATTTT. As protein: CASSVNTAGDTQYF.

This clonotype was seen at least ten times. This chain links TRBV6-2 or TRBV6-3 with TRBJ1-5; tentatively, D is TRBD1 (5 bases). The CDR3 runs 12 residues. The V gene's germline CDR1 is MNHEY and CDR2 SVGEGT. V lost 8 bases and J 2 bases, leaving 7 bases between the germline ends. CDR3 amino acids: CASRGGNQPQHF. The CDR3 region has the DNA TGTGCCAGCCGAGGGGGCAATCAGCCCCAGCATTTT.

This clonotype occurred many times. The V and J genes are TRBV4-2 and TRBJ2-5; maybe TRBD2 (5 bases). The CDR3 contains 15 residues. V was trimmed by 0 bases and J by 5 bases, leaving 13 bases between them. Looked up from germline, CDR1 is LGHNA and CDR2 is YNFKEQ. This CDR3 is CASSQEVEGFETQYF. CDR3 in DNA: TGTGCCAGCAGCCAAGAGGTCGAGGGTTTCGAGACCCAGTACTTC.

Ten or more counts support this clonotype. The V gene is TRBV29-1, the J gene TRBJ2-3, with TRBD2 identical over 11 bases. The CDR3 spans 15 residues. Trimming took 5 bases from V and 2 from J; bases not matched to a gene: 6. Per the germline V gene, CDR1 is SQVTM and CDR2 is ANQGSEA. In nucleotides, the CDR3 is TGCAGCGTTACTGGACTAGCGGGTGACACAGATACGCAGTATTTT. This encodes CSVTGLAGDTDTQYF.

The sample holds many counts of this clonotype. The V and J genes are TRBV6-2 or TRBV6-3 and TRBJ2-1; no reliable D call. The germline V and J ends were trimmed by 3 bases and 4 bases, with 13 bases remaining between them. The CDR3 runs 15 residues. Germline-derived CDR1 and CDR2 are MNHEY and SVGEGT. For the CDR3, the DNA is TGTGCCAGCAGTTATACCCCGATTTTTTACAATGAGCAGTTCTTC. It is translated as CASSYTPIFYNEQFF.

This clonotype was counted ten times or more. This rearrangement joins TRBV10-3 to TRBJ1-3; no clear D gene. Trimming cost V 0 bases and J 2 bases, with 8 bases left between them. The CDR3 has 15 amino acids. Germline V gene data show CDR1 as ENHRY and CDR2 as SYGVKD. The CDR3 loop reads CAISESGITGNTIYF. The CDR3 bases are TGTGCCATCAGTGAGTCGGGAATCACTGGAAACACCATATATTTT.